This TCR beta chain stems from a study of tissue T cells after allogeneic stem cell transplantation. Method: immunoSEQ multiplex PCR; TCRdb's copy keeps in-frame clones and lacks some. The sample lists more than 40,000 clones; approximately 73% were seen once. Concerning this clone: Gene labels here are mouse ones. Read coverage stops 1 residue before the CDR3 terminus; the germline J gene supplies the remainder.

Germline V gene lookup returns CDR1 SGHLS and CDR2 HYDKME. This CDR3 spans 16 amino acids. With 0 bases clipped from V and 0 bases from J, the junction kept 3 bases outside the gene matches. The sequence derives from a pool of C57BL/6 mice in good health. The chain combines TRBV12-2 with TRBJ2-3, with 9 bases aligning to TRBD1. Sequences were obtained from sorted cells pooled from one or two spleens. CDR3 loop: CASSLTGGPSAETLYF. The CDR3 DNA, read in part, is TGTGCCAGCTCTCTCACAGGGGGCCCTAGTGCAGAAACGCTGTAT.